A selection of T cell receptor beta chains follows, all from one sample in a study of low-dose radiotherapy and immunotherapy resistance in tumors. TCRdb called the reads again in MiXCR, with one record for every CDR3 protein. The data hold more than 70,000 distinct CDR3 sequences, with approximately 22% observed a single time. Sample: PBMCs, taken after low-dose radiotherapy plus immunotherapy. These receptor sequences come from a female donor with ovarian cancer. The CDR3 runs from the conserved cysteine through the conserved F or W. A D gene is named only where the DNA matches it firmly. Where a row states a size, it is once, few, many or the class of an expanded clone; other rows omit it.

NA	TRBJ1-6	TRBD1	TRBV14	TGTGCCAGCAGCCAACTGACAGGGCATCATTCACCCCTCCACTTT	CASSQLTGHHSPLHF
few	TRBJ1-1	NA	TRBV20-1	TGCAGTGCTCAAGGGGGAGGGAACACTGAAGCTTTCTTT	CSAQGGGNTEAFF
many	TRBJ2-6	NA	TRBV5-4	TGTGCCAGCAGCACTGGTGGGAAGGTCGGTAGTGGGGCCAACGTCCTGACTTTC	CASSTGGKVGSGANVLTF
many	TRBJ1-1	NA	TRBV6-2/TRBV6-3	TGTGCCAGCAGTTACCTCGGGCCGGTGAACACTGAAGCTTTCTTT	CASSYLGPVNTEAFF
many	TRBJ2-1	NA	TRBV20-1	TGCAGTGCTAGAGGTGCGGGATCGAGGGTCTACAATGAGCAGTTCTTC	CSARGAGSRVYNEQFF
NA	TRBJ2-4	TRBD2	TRBV4-2	TGTGCCAGCAGCCAAGACCCAGCGGGGGCCGCCCCTCAGTACTTC	CASSQDPAGAAPQYF
many	TRBJ2-7	TRBD1	TRBV5-1	TGCGCCAGCAGCCGGGGGACAGGGGGCTACGAGCAGTACTTC	CASSRGTGGYEQYF
NA	TRBJ2-3	TRBD2	TRBV5-1	TGCGCCAGCAGCGGGACTAGCGGGGGGTACACAGATACGCAGTATTTT	CASSGTSGGYTDTQYF
many	TRBJ2-1	NA	TRBV24-1	TGTGCCACCAGTGTAGTGGGCAATGAGCAGTTCTTC	CATSVVGNEQFF
NA	TRBJ2-7	NA	TRBV7-2	TGTGCTATCAGCTTAGCGGCCGAAAGAACCTACGAGCAGTACTTC	CAISLAAERTYEQYF
many	TRBJ2-1	NA	TRBV20-1	TGCAGTGCTAGAGGGCTAGTTGCCGTAAACAATGAGCAGTTCTTC	CSARGLVAVNNEQFF
NA	TRBJ2-7	TRBD1	TRBV20-1	TGCAGTGCCACCGCCGGGACAGTCTCCTACGAGCAGTACTTC	CSATAGTVSYEQYF
many	TRBJ2-1	NA	TRBV5-1	TGCGCCAGCCTTTCAGGGGCCGACAATGAGCAGTTCTTC	CASLSGADNEQFF
many	TRBJ2-3	NA	TRBV5-1	TGCGCCAGCAGCCGAGAAGCAGATACGCAGTATTTT	CASSREADTQYF
many	TRBJ2-1	NA	TRBV5-4	TGTGCCAGCAGCCCAGGAGGGACATCGGGCGGCGAGCAGTTCTTC	CASSPGGTSGGEQFF
many	TRBJ2-1	TRBD2	TRBV15	TGTGCCACCAGCACTAGCGGACTCTACAATGAGCAGTTCTTC	CATSTSGLYNEQFF
many	TRBJ2-7	NA	TRBV4-3	TGCGCCAGCAGCCAAGATAGGGGGAACAGGGCCGACCTCCCCTACGAGCAGTACTTC	CASSQDRGNRADLPYEQYF
many	TRBJ2-7	NA	TRBV13	TGTGCCAGCGGTGGTCAAGATTCCTCCTACGAGCAGTACTTC	CASGGQDSSYEQYF
NA	TRBJ1-1	NA	TRBV10-3	TGTGCCATCAGTGATCTACAGGGGAACACTGAAGCTTTCTTT	CAISDLQGNTEAFF
many	TRBJ2-3	NA	TRBV11-3	TGTGCCAGCAGCCTAGATACGCAGTATTTT	CASSLDTQYF
many	TRBJ1-4	TRBD1	TRBV20-1	TGCAGTGCTAGAGCTTTCGGACAGGGGCGCCTGTTTTTT	CSARAFGQGRLFF
many	TRBJ2-1	NA	TRBV12-3/TRBV12-4	TGTGCCAGCAGTCCCTCCCGTCCCAATGAGCAGTTCTTC	CASSPSRPNEQFF
many	TRBJ2-2	NA	TRBV13	TGTGCCAGCAGCTTATTTCTGAACACCGGGGAGCTGTTTTTT	CASSLFLNTGELFF
many	TRBJ1-2	TRBD1	TRBV7-4	TGTGCCAGCAGCTTCCCGGGACAGCCCATGCCACAGGACTATGGCTACACCTTC	CASSFPGQPMPQDYGYTF
many	TRBJ1-2	TRBD1	TRBV6-5	TGTGCCAGCAGTCCGGGACAGGGCAGGGGTGGCTACACCTTC	CASSPGQGRGGYTF
NA	TRBJ1-2	TRBD1	TRBV30	TGTGCCTGGAGTATGGGGACAGGGCAAGGCTATGGCTACACCTTC	CAWSMGTGQGYGYTF
many	TRBJ2-6	NA	TRBV20-1	TGCAGTGCTACCCCCACACCAGGGGCGAGCTCTGGGGCCAACGTCCTGACTTTC	CSATPTPGASSGANVLTF
once	TRBJ1-3	TRBD1	TRBV18	TGTGCCAACAAACAGGGGTCCGCTGGAAACACCATATATTTT	CANKQGSAGNTIYF